Sequencing of this T cell receptor (beta chain) was carried out in a study of long-term antiretroviral therapy in people with HIV. Findings and limits, study-wide: Post-ART samples showed increased diversity that remained below transplant donor control levels.

The length of the CDR3 is 17 residues. V lost 0 bases and J lost 2, with 14 bases in between. From germline, CDR1 is MGHRA and CDR2 YSYEKL. Comment on this clone: The target antigen is unknown.

A v3.0 immunoSEQ assay was performed at survey level. For every sample, sequencing targeted about 35,000-55,000 T-cell genomes. Only in-frame clones appear in the TCRdb table, and some are missing; sequencing was by immunoSEQ multiplex PCR. The top ten hold 20% to 25% of the sample, which has over 10,000 clones, around 89% seen once. The chain uses TRBV4-1 and TRBJ2-1; no clear D gene. This TCR was sampled from a woman in her forties with HIV. The sequencing here drew on unsorted PBMCs, taken 2.1 years after starting antiretroviral therapy. Here the CDR3 reads CASSQDGSRYPYNEQFF. The CDR3 DNA reads as TGCGCCAGCAGCCAAGATGGATCGAGATACCCCTACAATGAGCAGTTCTTC.